The 23 T cell receptor beta chains given below trace back to one sample, sequenced in a study of T cell changes during pregnancy in multiple sclerosis (dated by TCRdb to the late 2010s). Library creation used the immunoSEQ multiplex PCR assay. This immuneACCESS table, as held by TCRdb, lists in-frame sequences with V and J called but not all clones. Of the missing ones, under half trace to an unresolved V gene in checked studies; the others have no known cause. The sample has 40,000 to 60,000 clones on record, 94% of them singletons. The leading ten clones occupy around 5% of the sample. Sequenced material: CD8+ T cells from peripheral blood mononuclear cells, taken before pregnancy. The receptor set was obtained from a female donor with multiple sclerosis, enrolled in a pregnancy study.

This sequence joins TRBV11-2 and TRBJ2-5; TRBD2 might be the D (6 bases). Germline V lookup: CDR1 SGHAT, CDR2 FQNNGV. This CDR3 region has 16 residues. Trimming stripped 6 bases from V and 0 bases from J, with 17 bases between. CDR3 in amino acids: CASRLGGGRYQETQYF. DNA for the CDR3: TGTGCCAGCAGACTTGGGGGAGGTCGGTACCAAGAGACCCAGTACTTC. Variable domain in full (rest from reference TRBV11-2 and TRBJ2-5): EAGVAQSPRYKIIEKRQSVAFWCNPISGHATLYWYQQILGQGPKLLIQFQNNGVVDDSQLPKDRFSAERLKGVDSTLKIQPAKLEDSAVYLCASRLGGGRYQETQYFGPGTRLLVL.

The chain has TRBV29-1 and TRBJ2-2, with TRBD2 matching 12 bases. From germline, CDR1 is SQVTM and CDR2 ANQGSEA. This CDR3 spans 14 amino acids. Trimming removed 7 bases from V and 4 bases from J; junction bases left unmatched: 4. The CDR3 is CSAPGLAGTGELFF. The CDR3 DNA follows: TGCAGCGCTCCGGGACTAGCGGGCACCGGGGAGCTGTTTTTT.

This rearrangement joins TRBV27 to TRBJ2-7, with D perhaps matching TRBD1 (6 bases). Germline values: CDR1 MNHEY, CDR2 SMNVEV (reference sequence). Trimming left V 4 bases short and J 2 bases short, with 9 bases between. This CDR3 has 13 amino acids. The DNA of the CDR3 is TGTGCCAGCAGTTCAGGGGAAACCTACGAGCAGTACTTC. Translation: CASSSGETYEQYF.

V and J are TRBV27 and TRBJ2-7; 7 bases map to TRBD1. This CDR3 spans 13 amino acids. Trimming took 6 bases from V and 4 from J; bases not matched to a gene: 6. Germline V CDR1 and CDR2: MNHEY, SMNVEV (reference sequence). CDR3 loop: CASSTGAAYEQYF. The CDR3 DNA sequence: TGTGCCAGCAGCACAGGGGCGGCGTACGAGCAGTACTTC.

The gene calls are TRBV6-1 and TRBJ2-2; the D is unclear. The CDR3 is 16 amino acids. The ends were cut back, 3 bases at V and 4 bases at J, with 15 bases in the middle. Germline V CDR1 and CDR2: MNHNS, SASEGT. The CDR3 DNA sequence: TGTGCCAGCAGTGATTTGGGCTCGCCGGTCACCGGGGAGCTGTTTTTT. Protein product: CASSDLGSPVTGELFF.

This clone was counted once. As DNA, the CDR3 is TGTGCCAGCAGCCAAGATACAAGAGGGGGCGGGGAGCTGTTTTTT. It specifies CASSQDTRGGGELFF. The chain recombines TRBV14 with TRBJ2-2; the D gene is possibly TRBD1 (6 bases). This CDR3 is built from 15 residues. Trimming took 0 bases from V and 7 from J, leaving 12 bases between them. Germline loops: CDR1 SGHDN, CDR2 FVKESK.

The rearrangement uses TRBV7-8 and TRBJ2-1; TRBD2 is a possible D gene (7 bases). Per the germline V gene, CDR1 is SGHVS and CDR2 is FQNEAQ. The V end was cut by 3 bases, the J end by 6 bases, with 12 bases between. The CDR3 spans 14 residues. The CDR3 region has the DNA TGTGCCAGCAGCTTCGGACTAGGGGGCAATGAGCAGTTCTTC. Encoded protein: CASSFGLGGNEQFF.

The chain carries TRBV27 and TRBJ1-4; 8 bases map to TRBD1. Trimming took 2 bases from V and 3 from J; bases not matched to a gene: 8. Germline loops: CDR1 MNHEY, CDR2 SMNVEV (reference sequence). The CDR3 runs to 17 residues. CDR3 in DNA: TGTGCCAGCAGTTTAGCCCTAAACAGGGGGGCTAATGAAAAACTGTTTTTT. This translates into CASSLALNRGANEKLFF.

The V gene is TRBV4-1, the J gene TRBJ1-5, with D perhaps matching TRBD1 (6 bases). Germline V gene sequence: CDR1 MGHRA, CDR2 YSYEKL. This CDR3 region has 16 residues. V lost 2 bases to trimming and J lost 5 bases, with 16 bases between them. In DNA form, the CDR3 reads TGCGCCAGCAGCCAAACCCCAGGGGCAGGGGATCAGCCCCAGCATTTT. The encoded protein is CASSQTPGAGDQPQHF.

This sequence joins TRBV7-9 and TRBJ1-5, with 7 bases fitting TRBD1. There are 16 residues in the CDR3. The J segment lost 3 bases and the V segment lost 5 bases, leaving 10 bases of the junction unmatched. Germline assignment: CDR1 SEHNR and CDR2 FQNEAQ (reference sequence). The CDR3 sequence: CASSPSGTVNNQPQHF. The CDR3 bases are TGTGCCAGCAGCCCATCCGGGACAGTCAACAATCAGCCCCAGCATTTT.

The chain combines TRBV29-1 with TRBJ1-2, with D tentatively TRBD1 (6 bases). The CDR3 covers 13 residues. V dropped 2 bases and J dropped 4 bases, with 11 bases sitting between them. From germline, CDR1 is SQVTM and CDR2 ANQGSEA. CDR3 nucleotides: TGCAGCGTTGAAATACTGACAGGCTATGGCTACACCTTC. This codes for CSVEILTGYGYTF.

The rearrangement joins TRBV7-8 to TRBJ2-1; 7 bases agree with TRBD2. Trimming took 6 bases from V and 3 from J; bases not matched to a gene: 8. The CDR3 covers 15 residues. Germline CDR1 is SGHVS and CDR2 is FQNEAQ. CDR3 sequence: CASRPGTTYYNEQFF. In DNA form, the CDR3 reads TGTGCCAGCAGACCCGGGACTACCTACTACAATGAGCAGTTCTTC.

V and J are TRBV4-2 and TRBJ2-1; 9 nucleotides line up with TRBD2. This CDR3 contains 15 residues. Germline V gene sequence: CDR1 LGHNA, CDR2 YNFKEQ. V was clipped by 0 bases and J by 6 bases; unmatched bases: 3. CDR3 amino acids: CASSQDAGGPNEQFF. DNA for the CDR3: TGTGCCAGCAGCCAAGATGCGGGAGGGCCCAATGAGCAGTTCTTC.

This clone was picked up one time. The chain links TRBV18 to TRBJ2-5; 9 bases are a match to TRBD1. The CDR3 is 17 residues long. The V and J ends lost 0 bases and 4 bases, in that order; junction bases with no gene match: 9. CDR1 and CDR2 (germline): KGHSH, LQKENI. The CDR3 DNA is TGTGCCAGCTCACCACCGTCTGGGACAGGGCCCCGAGAGACCCAGTACTTC. Its translation: CASSPPSGTGPRETQYF.

The V gene is TRBV7-2, the J gene TRBJ1-2; D unclear. Trimming took off 3 bases at V and 4 bases at J, with 9 bases between the two ends. The CDR3 has 13 amino acids. The germline CDR1 and CDR2 sequences are SGHTA and FQGNSA. The CDR3 protein is CASSFGVTYGYTF. DNA of the CDR3: TGTGCCAGCAGCTTCGGGGTTACCTATGGCTACACCTTC.

The chain couples TRBV28 to TRBJ2-2; TRBD1 matches at 10 bases. The CDR3 is 16 amino acids. CDR1 and CDR2 (germline): MDHEN, SYDVKM. V shed 5 bases, J shed 7 bases, and the junction held 10 bases outside the gene matches. The CDR3 coding sequence is TGTGCCAGCAGTGCCCGGGACAGGGGTGAGGTCGGGGAGCTGTTTTTT. This translates into CASSARDRGEVGELFF.

This rearrangement joins TRBV19 to TRBJ2-1; 11 bases fit TRBD2. The CDR3 covers 16 residues. The J segment lost 4 bases and the V segment lost 0 bases, leaving 2 bases of the junction unmatched. Germline V gives CDR1 LNHDA, CDR2 SQIVND (reference sequence). CDR3 DNA: TGTGCCAGTAGTATAGATGGGACTAGCGGTTACAATGAGCAGTTCTTC. As protein: CASSIDGTSGYNEQFF.

The gene calls are TRBV28 and TRBJ2-7; D is perhaps TRBD1 (5 bases). The CDR3 extends over 14 amino acids. V gave up 5 bases and J gave up 0 bases, with 11 bases separating them. Germline assignment: CDR1 MDHEN and CDR2 SYDVKM. DNA of the CDR3: TGTGCCAGCAGTGTAACAGGCCACTCCTACGAGCAGTACTTC. Translated, it gives CASSVTGHSYEQYF.

In this sample, this clone turned up once. The chain joins TRBV6-1 to TRBJ1-2, with 7 positions matching TRBD1. The CDR3 has 15 residues. After removal of 5 bases from V and 6 bases from J, the junction contained 12 bases not matched to a gene. Germline V gene data show CDR1 as MNHNS and CDR2 as SASEGT. The CDR3 here is CASSPLARGDNGYTF. The CDR3 region has the DNA TGTGCCAGCAGTCCCCTTGCCAGGGGGGACAATGGCTACACCTTC.

The genes are TRBV9 and TRBJ2-7, with TRBD2 identical over 7 bases. CDR3 size: 13 residues. Trimming removed 0 bases from V and 4 bases from J; junction bases left unmatched: 1. Germline CDR1 SGDLS, CDR2 YYNGEE. CDR3 amino acids: CASSVGEGYEQYF. The CDR3 DNA reads as TGTGCCAGCAGCGTAGGGGAGGGATACGAGCAGTACTTC.

The CDR3: CASSLATSGPYNEQFF. The CDR3 bases are TGTGCCAGCAGCTTGGCGACTAGCGGCCCCTACAATGAGCAGTTCTTC. The V and J genes are TRBV5-4 and TRBJ2-1; 9 nucleotides align to TRBD2. The ends lost 0 bases at V and 2 bases at J; junction bases unmatched: 3. Germline V gene data show CDR1 as SGHNT and CDR2 as YYREEE (reference sequence). This CDR3 contains 16 residues. Full variable domain (remainder filled in from reference TRBV5-4 and TRBJ2-1): ETGVTQSPTHLIKTRGQQVTLRCSSQSGHNTVSWYQQALGQGPQFIFQYYREEENGRGNFPPRFSGLQFPNYSSELNVNALELDDSALYLCASSLATSGPYNEQFFGPGTRLTVL.

The rearrangement links TRBV20-1 to TRBJ1-2; the D is unclear. The germline V gene has CDR1 DFQATT and CDR2 SNEGSKA (reference sequence). The CDR3 consists of 11 residues. V was trimmed by 1 base and J by 10 bases, leaving 10 bases between them. CDR3 protein: CSARGGGDYTF. CDR3 nucleotide sequence: TGCAGTGCTAGAGGGGGAGGAGACTACACCTTC.

The V gene is TRBV5-1, the J gene TRBJ2-7, with D possibly being TRBD1 (5 bases). The V and J ends lost 4 bases and 0 bases respectively, with 14 bases between them. The CDR3 covers 15 residues. In germline, CDR1 is SGHRS, CDR2 YFSETQ. CDR3 coding DNA: TGCGCCAGCAGCCCCATTACGGACAACTCCTACGAGCAGTACTTC. The encoded protein is CASSPITDNSYEQYF.